A single sample is the source of the 30 T cell receptor beta chains below, sequenced in a study of T cell repertoires in cytomegalovirus infection. Their antigens remain unidentified. TCRdb reprocessed the reads via MiXCR and lists one record per CDR3 protein. The sample has 750,000 to 900,000 distinct CDR3 sequences, 29% seen once; the top ten hold roughly 13%. The input for sequencing was cultured CD8+ T cells from PBMCs, taken from culture after CMV antigen stimulation. Receptor source: a human donor in good health (CMV status not recorded). Some clones in this sample may be carry-over from other donors' samples.

This clonotype was picked up a small number of times. CDR3 region: CASSPHDRFNEQFF. As DNA, the CDR3 is TGCGCCAGCAGCCCCCATGACAGGTTTAATGAGCAGTTCTTC. The chain employs TRBV4-1 and TRBJ2-1; possibly TRBD1 for D (6 bases). V gave up 4 bases and J gave up 7 bases, with 14 bases separating them. The germline V gene encodes CDR1 MGHRA and CDR2 YSYEKL. The CDR3 extends over 14 amino acids.

A few counts support this clonotype. The rearrangement links TRBV5-4 to TRBJ1-1, with TRBD1 identical over 9 bases. Germline V lookup: CDR1 SGHNT, CDR2 YYREEE (reference sequence). The CDR3 totals 15 residues. J was trimmed by 2 bases and V by 4 bases; bases with no gene match: 6. DNA for the CDR3: TGTGCCAGCAGCAAACGGGACAGGGAAAACACTGAAGCTTTCTTT. It translates to CASSKRDRENTEAFF.

This chain connects TRBV12-3 or TRBV12-4 to TRBJ2-1, with D possibly matching TRBD2 (6 bases). The CDR3 extends over 15 amino acids. V lost 4 bases, J lost 8 bases, and 18 bases lay in between. CDR3 nucleotide sequence: TGTGCCAGCAGTTACCCGGGACTGACCCTCCATGAGCAGTTCTTC. Protein product: CASSYPGLTLHEQFF.

The chain uses TRBV14 and TRBJ2-7, with D maybe TRBD1 (6 bases). The CDR3 extends over 16 amino acids. The germline V gene has CDR1 SGHDN and CDR2 FVKESK. V was pared by 0 bases and J by 5 bases, with 17 bases between. This CDR3 is CASSQDKGTLEDEQYF. In DNA form, the CDR3 reads TGTGCCAGCAGCCAAGATAAAGGGACACTAGAAGACGAGCAGTACTTC.

This clonotype was detected only a few times. V gene TRBV11-2 combines with J gene TRBJ2-1, with D tentatively TRBD1 or TRBD2 (5 bases each). V shed 5 bases and J shed 6 bases, with 17 bases lying between them. The CDR3 sequence is 15 residues long. Germline assignment: CDR1 SGHAT and CDR2 FQNNGV. Here the CDR3 reads CASSLRGDDGNEQFF. The CDR3 DNA reads as TGTGCCAGCAGCCTCAGAGGGGATGATGGCAATGAGCAGTTCTTC.

This clonotype has only a few counts. This chain links TRBV6-2 or TRBV6-3 with TRBJ1-1, with D unresolved. V gave up 6 bases and J gave up 0 bases, with 8 bases separating them. This CDR3 spans 13 amino acids. CDR1 and CDR2 (germline): MNHEY, SVGEGT. As DNA, the CDR3 is TGTGCCAGCAGACCGTATTTGAACACTGAAGCTTTCTTT. Translation: CASRPYLNTEAFF.

The chain combines TRBV7-8 with TRBJ1-2; D ambiguous. CDR3 length equals 15 residues. V was cut by 4 bases and J by 8 bases, with 20 bases left in between. CDR1 is SGHVS and CDR2 is FQNEAQ in the germline V gene. CDR3 protein: CASSSVRTAGEGYTF. CDR3 bases: TGTGCCAGCAGCTCTGTGCGGACGGCCGGGGAGGGCTACACCTTC.

This CDR3 is CASSLGRRGGTEAFF. The CDR3 nucleotides are TGTGCCAGCAGCTTAGGTAGAAGGGGGGGCACTGAAGCTTTCTTT. This chain joins TRBV7-9 and TRBJ1-1; the D gene is possibly TRBD1 (6 bases). The CDR3 is 15 amino acids. Germline V lookup: CDR1 SEHNR, CDR2 FQNEAQ (reference sequence). Trimming removed 1 base at V and 4 bases at J, with 13 bases between.

The rearrangement joins TRBV4-1 to TRBJ2-5; 10 nucleotides match TRBD2. The V gene's germline CDR1 is MGHRA and CDR2 YSYEKL. V lost 3 bases to trimming and J lost 6 bases; unmatched junction nucleotides: 7. The CDR3 is made up of 15 amino acids. CDR3 sequence reads: CASSHLLAGQKTQYF. The CDR3 DNA is TGCGCCAGCAGCCATCTACTAGCGGGGCAAAAGACCCAGTACTTC.

The chain links TRBV7-9 to TRBJ1-4; TRBD1 agrees at 7 bases. The CDR3 loop spans 15 amino acids. Germline-derived CDR1 and CDR2 are SEHNR and FQNEAQ (reference sequence). The junction had 7 bases not matched to a gene; V was cut back by 5 bases and J by 4 bases. CDR3 bases: TGTGCCAGCAGCGGTCGACAGGGCTTTAATGAAAAACTGTTTTTT. This codes for CASSGRQGFNEKLFF.

This chain links TRBV25-1 with TRBJ2-6; no reliable D call. Germline V gene data show CDR1 as MGHDK and CDR2 as SYGVNS. CDR3 length: 13 residues. V lost 7 bases, J lost 5 bases, and 9 bases lay in between. This CDR3 is CASIGSWANVLTF. DNA for the CDR3: TGTGCCAGCATTGGATCTTGGGCCAACGTCCTGACTTTC.

V and J are TRBV27 and TRBJ1-1, with 7 positions matching TRBD1. Germline V lookup: CDR1 MNHEY, CDR2 SMNVEV (reference sequence). Trimming cost V 0 bases and J 4 bases; bases outside gene matches: 11. The CDR3 is made up of 17 amino acids. CDR3 coding DNA: TGTGCCAGCAGTTTATCGATGGGCACAGGGGTGGGCACTGAAGCTTTCTTT. Protein sequence: CASSLSMGTGVGTEAFF.

The table lists this clonotype with a few counts. The rearrangement uses TRBV7-8 and TRBJ2-1, with D possibly TRBD1 on 6 matching bases. Germline CDR1 SGHVS, CDR2 FQNEAQ. CDR3 size: 16 residues. The V end lost 5 bases, the J end lost 0 bases, and 14 bases lay between the germline ends. CDR3 in amino acids: CASSHGRGSSYNEQFF. CDR3 nucleotide sequence: TGTGCCAGCAGCCACGGCAGGGGTAGCTCCTACAATGAGCAGTTCTTC. Variable domain in full (rest from reference TRBV7-8 and TRBJ2-1): GAGVSQSPRYKVAKRGQDVALRCDPISGHVSLFWYQQALGQGPEFLTYFQNEAQLDKSGLPSDRFFAERPEGSVSTLKIQRTQQEDSAVYLCASSHGRGSSYNEQFFGPGTRLTVL.

This rearrangement joins TRBV11-1 to TRBJ2-6; D gene ambiguous. CDR1 and CDR2 (germline): SGHAT, FQDESV (reference sequence). V dropped 5 bases and J dropped 8 bases, with 19 bases sitting between them. The CDR3 length is 16 residues. CDR3 protein: CASSPPLRIDTNVLTF. The CDR3 coding sequence is TGTGCCAGCAGCCCACCGCTTAGAATTGATACCAACGTCCTGACTTTC.

This clonotype was seen a few times. The V gene is TRBV6-5, the J gene TRBJ2-3; 11 bases match TRBD2. Germline values: CDR1 MNHEY, CDR2 SVGAGI. The J segment lost 6 bases and the V segment lost 2 bases, leaving 10 bases of the junction unmatched. CDR3 length: 17 residues. The CDR3 reads CASSYGPPPSGGDTQYF. CDR3 bases: TGTGCCAGCAGTTACGGACCCCCCCCTAGCGGGGGGGATACGCAGTATTTT.

This chain connects TRBV5-5 to TRBJ2-3; perhaps TRBD2 as D (5 bases). The ends were cut back, 3 bases at V and 5 bases at J, with 13 bases in the middle. The CDR3 sequence is 14 residues long. From germline, CDR1 is SGHKS and CDR2 YYEKEE (reference sequence). CDR3 protein: CASSYPGERDTQYF. CDR3 DNA sequence: TGTGCCAGCAGCTATCCTGGGGAGCGAGATACGCAGTATTTT.

The chain has TRBV7-9 and TRBJ2-1; 9 bases are shared with TRBD1. The CDR3 consists of 17 residues. Germline assignment: CDR1 SEHNR and CDR2 FQNEAQ (reference sequence). The V and J ends lost 3 bases and 5 bases, in that order; junction bases with no gene match: 11. The DNA of the CDR3 is TGTGCCAGCAGCTTGGACAGGGGCCGATCTCCTAACAATGAGCAGTTCTTC. Translated: CASSLDRGRSPNNEQFF.

In this sample, this clonotype turned up a few times. This rearrangement joins TRBV2 to TRBJ2-1, with TRBD2 identical over 8 bases. Germline CDR1 SNHLY, CDR2 FYNNEI. The CDR3 totals 15 residues. The J segment lost 4 bases and the V segment lost 1 base, leaving 3 bases of the junction unmatched. CDR3 protein: CASSEVAGYYNEQFF. In nucleotides, the CDR3 is TGTGCCAGCAGTGAAGTAGCGGGGTATTACAATGAGCAGTTCTTC.

This clonotype was detected only a few times. The V and J genes are TRBV4-2 and TRBJ1-2; D not certain. The CDR3 spans 11 residues. Germline V gene lookup returns CDR1 LGHNA and CDR2 YNFKEQ. Trimming shortened V by 0 bases and J by 7 bases, and 3 bases separated the two germline ends. CDR3 sequence: CASSQEAGYTF. DNA for the CDR3: TGTGCCAGCAGCCAAGAGGCTGGCTACACCTTC.

This clonotype was counted between two and nine times. The chain has TRBV7-8 and TRBJ1-2, with 7 bases that match TRBD1. The CDR3 is 15 residues long. Losses at the gene ends were 6 bases for V and 4 bases for J; bases not matched to a gene: 11. The germline gives CDR1 SGHVS, CDR2 FQNEAQ. The CDR3 region has the DNA TGTGCCAGCAGGTCGACCAGGGGGGCTATCTATGGCTACACCTTC. Protein sequence: CASRSTRGAIYGYTF. Filled out from reference TRBV7-8 and TRBJ1-2, the complete variable domain reads GAGVSQSPRYKVAKRGQDVALRCDPISGHVSLFWYQQALGQGPEFLTYFQNEAQLDKSGLPSDRFFAERPEGSVSTLKIQRTQQEDSAVYLCASRSTRGAIYGYTFGSGTRLTVV.

The V gene is TRBV7-2, the J gene TRBJ1-1; D call uncertain. V shed 5 bases and J shed 1 base, with 14 bases lying between them. Germline V CDR1 and CDR2: SGHTA, FQGNSA. This CDR3 is built from 15 residues. The CDR3 DNA is TGTGCCAGCAGCCCCCGTGGGCAGGCGAACACTGAAGCTTTCTTT. This encodes CASSPRGQANTEAFF.

The sample holds many counts of this clonotype. This sequence joins TRBV5-4 and TRBJ2-4; D may be TRBD1 (5 bases). Trimming took 0 bases from V and 12 from J, leaving 10 bases between them. CDR3 length: 12 amino acids. CDR1 is SGHNT, CDR2 YYREEE, per germline (reference sequence). Written as DNA, the CDR3 is TGTGCCAGCAGCTTGGAGGCAGGGCATCAGTACTTC. Translated: CASSLEAGHQYF.

This clonotype has only a few counts. The chain couples TRBV11-2 to TRBJ2-5; perhaps TRBD1 as D (6 bases). Per the germline V gene, CDR1 is SGHAT and CDR2 is FQNNGV. The CDR3 consists of 15 residues. Trimming left V 8 bases short and J 5 bases short, with 21 bases between. The CDR3 reads CASSVNPRGRETQYF. The CDR3, as DNA: TGTGCCAGCTCCGTAAATCCCAGGGGAAGGGAGACCCAGTACTTC.

This clonotype was seen a few times. This rearrangement joins TRBV28 to TRBJ2-1, with a weak D call TRBD2 (6 bases). V was shortened by 5 bases and J by 0 bases, with 14 bases between the two germline ends. Per germline, CDR1 MDHEN and CDR2 SYDVKM. CDR3 length: 16 amino acids. In DNA, the CDR3 is TGTGCCAGCAGTCCAGGGACTCTGAGCTCCTACAATGAGCAGTTCTTC. Its protein is CASSPGTLSSYNEQFF. Drawing the rest from reference TRBV28 and TRBJ2-1, the complete variable domain is DVKVTQSSRYLVKRTGEKVFLECVQDMDHENMFWYRQDPGLGLRLIYFSYDVKMKEKGDIPEGYSVSREKKERFSLILESASTNQTSMYLCASSPGTLSSYNEQFFGPGTRLTVL.

The V call is TRBV6-5, the J call TRBJ1-2; TRBD1 matches at 9 bases. Trimming removed 3 bases from V and 2 bases from J; junction bases left unmatched: 4. The CDR3 sequence is 15 residues long. Germline V gene sequence: CDR1 MNHEY, CDR2 SVGAGI. This CDR3 is CASSYTGGPNYGYTF. CDR3 nucleotides: TGTGCCAGCAGTTATACAGGGGGCCCGAACTATGGCTACACCTTC.

The V and J genes are TRBV6-2 or TRBV6-3 and TRBJ2-5; TRBD1 aligns across 9 bases. The junction had 4 bases not matched to a gene; V was cut back by 6 bases and J by 2 bases. Germline CDR1 MNHEY, CDR2 SVGEGT. The CDR3 runs 14 residues. The CDR3 loop reads CASRDDRGQETQYF. The CDR3 nucleotides are TGTGCCAGCAGGGATGACAGGGGGCAAGAGACCCAGTACTTC.

This clonotype was observed a handful of times. This CDR3 reads CASSFPGGIEQFF. CDR3 bases: TGTGCCAGCAGCTTTCCGGGGGGGATTGAGCAGTTCTTC. This chain joins TRBV7-9 and TRBJ2-1; 8 nucleotides match TRBD2. The CDR3 sequence is 13 residues long. V lost 3 bases and J lost 9; bases outside the gene matches: 4. CDR1 is SEHNR, CDR2 FQNEAQ, per germline (reference sequence).

This chain links TRBV5-4 with TRBJ1-4, with D tentatively TRBD1 (5 bases). Germline V gene sequence: CDR1 SGHNT, CDR2 YYREEE (reference sequence). Trimming shortened V by 2 bases and J by 5 bases, and 16 bases separated the two germline ends. The CDR3 runs to 16 residues. The CDR3, as DNA: TGTGCCAGCAGCTTCAGCGTGGGGGAATACAATGAAAAACTGTTTTTT. Residues: CASSFSVGEYNEKLFF.

The chain couples TRBV9 to TRBJ1-2, with D unresolved. CDR1 is SGDLS and CDR2 is YYNGEE in the germline V gene. Trimming cost V 0 bases and J 1 base, with 4 bases left between them. CDR3 length: 13 amino acids. CDR3 bases: TGTGCCAGCAGCGTAGCCGATAACTATGGCTACACCTTC. Its protein is CASSVADNYGYTF. The entire variable domain, with the rest obtained from reference TRBV9 and TRBJ1-2, is as follows: DSGVTQTPKHLITATGQRVTLRCSPRSGDLSVYWYQQSLDQGLQFLIQYYNGEERAKGNILERFSAQQFPDLHSELNLSSLELGDSALYFCASSVADNYGYTFGSGTRLTVV.

The J gene is TRBJ1-2, the V gene TRBV27; D is perhaps TRBD1 (6 bases). There are 15 residues in the CDR3. Germline loops: CDR1 MNHEY, CDR2 SMNVEV (reference sequence). V lost 6 bases and J 4 bases, leaving 18 bases between the germline ends. The CDR3 bases are TGTGCCAGCAGCGAATTGGGGGGCGCCTTCTATGGCTACACCTTC. This gives the protein CASSELGGAFYGYTF.